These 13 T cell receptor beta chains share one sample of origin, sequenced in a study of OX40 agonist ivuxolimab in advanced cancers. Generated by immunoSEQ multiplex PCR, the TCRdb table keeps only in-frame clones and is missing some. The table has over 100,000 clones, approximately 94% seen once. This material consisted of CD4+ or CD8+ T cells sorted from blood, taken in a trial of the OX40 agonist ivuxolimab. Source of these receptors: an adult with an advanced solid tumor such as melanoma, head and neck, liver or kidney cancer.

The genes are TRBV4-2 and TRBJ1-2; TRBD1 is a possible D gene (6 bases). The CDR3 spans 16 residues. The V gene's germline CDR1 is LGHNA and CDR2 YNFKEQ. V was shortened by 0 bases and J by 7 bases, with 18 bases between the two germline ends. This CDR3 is CASSQDRGQVASGYTF. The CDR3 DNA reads TGTGCCAGCAGCCAAGATCGGGGGCAGGTGGCATCTGGCTACACCTTC.

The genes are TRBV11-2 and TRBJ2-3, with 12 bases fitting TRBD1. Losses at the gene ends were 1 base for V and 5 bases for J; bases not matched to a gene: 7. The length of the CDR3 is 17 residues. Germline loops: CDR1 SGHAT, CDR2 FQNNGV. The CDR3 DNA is TGTGCCAGCAGCTTAGGGCCCGGGACAGGGGGCGAAGATACGCAGTATTTT. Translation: CASSLGPGTGGEDTQYF.

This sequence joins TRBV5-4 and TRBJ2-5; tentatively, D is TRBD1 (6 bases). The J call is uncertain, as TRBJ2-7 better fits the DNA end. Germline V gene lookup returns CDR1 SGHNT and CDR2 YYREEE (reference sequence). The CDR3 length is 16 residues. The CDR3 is CASSLGGQGWTYEQYF. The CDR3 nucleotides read TGTGCCAGCAGCTTGGGGGGTCAGGGGTGGACCTACGAGCAGTACTTC.

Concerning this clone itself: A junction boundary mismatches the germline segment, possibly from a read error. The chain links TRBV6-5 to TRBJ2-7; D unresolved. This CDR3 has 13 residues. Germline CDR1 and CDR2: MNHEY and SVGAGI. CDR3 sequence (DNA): TGTGCCAGCAGTGTAACGGGTTCCTCCGAGCAGTACTTC. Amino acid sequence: CASSVTGSSEQYF.

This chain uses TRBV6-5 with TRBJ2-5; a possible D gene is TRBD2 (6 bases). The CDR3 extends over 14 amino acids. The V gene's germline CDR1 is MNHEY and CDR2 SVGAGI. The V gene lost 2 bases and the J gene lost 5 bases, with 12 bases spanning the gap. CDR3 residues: CASSYLAGRETQYF. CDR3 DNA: TGTGCCAGCAGTTACCTGGCAGGGAGGGAGACCCAGTACTTC.

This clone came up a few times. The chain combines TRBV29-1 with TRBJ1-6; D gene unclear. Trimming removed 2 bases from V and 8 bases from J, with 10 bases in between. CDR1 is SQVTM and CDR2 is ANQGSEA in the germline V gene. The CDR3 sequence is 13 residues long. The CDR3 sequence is CSVETRVYSPLHF. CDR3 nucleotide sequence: TGCAGCGTTGAAACCCGAGTTTATTCACCCCTCCACTTT.

The CDR3 loop reads CASSQVGLADNEQFF. The CDR3 nucleotides read TGCGCCAGCAGCCAAGTCGGACTAGCGGACAATGAGCAGTTCTTC. V usage is TRBV4-3 and J usage is TRBJ2-1, with 10 bases fitting TRBD2. V shed 1 base and J 5 bases; nucleotides not matched to a gene: 2. Germline values: CDR1 LGHNA, CDR2 YSLEER. The CDR3 totals 15 residues.

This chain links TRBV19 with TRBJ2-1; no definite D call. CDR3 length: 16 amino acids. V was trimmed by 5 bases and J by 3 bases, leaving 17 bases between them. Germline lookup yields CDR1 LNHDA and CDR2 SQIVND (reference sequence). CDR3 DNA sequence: TGTGCCAGTAGTCCAGTCGACTGGCGCAACTACAATGAGCAGTTCTTC. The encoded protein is CASSPVDWRNYNEQFF.

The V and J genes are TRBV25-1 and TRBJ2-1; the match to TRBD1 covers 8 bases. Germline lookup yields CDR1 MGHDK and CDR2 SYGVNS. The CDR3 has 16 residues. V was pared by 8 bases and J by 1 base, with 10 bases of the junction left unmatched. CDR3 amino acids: CASRGDDRGSYNEQFF. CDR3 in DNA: TGTGCCAGCCGAGGGGATGACAGGGGATCCTACAATGAGCAGTTCTTC.

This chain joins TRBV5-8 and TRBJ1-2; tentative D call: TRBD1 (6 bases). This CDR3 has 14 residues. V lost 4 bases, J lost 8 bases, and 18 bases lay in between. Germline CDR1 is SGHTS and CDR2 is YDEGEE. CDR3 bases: TGTGCCAGCAGCAGAAATAGACAGGCTGGGGGCTACACCTTC. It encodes CASSRNRQAGGYTF. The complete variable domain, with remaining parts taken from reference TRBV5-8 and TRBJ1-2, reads EAGVTQSPTHLIKTRGQQATLRCSPISGHTSVYWYQQALGLGLQFLLWYDEGEERNRGNFPPRFSGRQFPNYSSELNVNALELEDSALYLCASSRNRQAGGYTFGSGTRLTVV.

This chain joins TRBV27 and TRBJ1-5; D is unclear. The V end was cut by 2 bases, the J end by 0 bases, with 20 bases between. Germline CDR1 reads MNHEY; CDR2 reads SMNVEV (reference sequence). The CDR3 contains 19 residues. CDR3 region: CASSLVGGDNHYSNQPQHF. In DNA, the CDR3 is TGTGCCAGCAGTTTAGTCGGCGGAGACAACCACTATAGCAATCAGCCCCAGCATTTT.

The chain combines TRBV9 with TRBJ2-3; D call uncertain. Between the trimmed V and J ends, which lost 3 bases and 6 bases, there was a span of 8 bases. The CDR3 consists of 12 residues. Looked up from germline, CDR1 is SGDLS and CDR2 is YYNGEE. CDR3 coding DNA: TGTGCCAGCAGCGCCGCCGGGGATACGCAGTATTTT. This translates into CASSAAGDTQYF.

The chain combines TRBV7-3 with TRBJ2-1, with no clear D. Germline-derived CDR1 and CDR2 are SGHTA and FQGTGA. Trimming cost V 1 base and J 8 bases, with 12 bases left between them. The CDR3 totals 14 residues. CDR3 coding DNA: TGTGCCAGCAGCTTAAAGGTCGGAAGGGATGAGCAGTTCTTC. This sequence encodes CASSLKVGRDEQFF.